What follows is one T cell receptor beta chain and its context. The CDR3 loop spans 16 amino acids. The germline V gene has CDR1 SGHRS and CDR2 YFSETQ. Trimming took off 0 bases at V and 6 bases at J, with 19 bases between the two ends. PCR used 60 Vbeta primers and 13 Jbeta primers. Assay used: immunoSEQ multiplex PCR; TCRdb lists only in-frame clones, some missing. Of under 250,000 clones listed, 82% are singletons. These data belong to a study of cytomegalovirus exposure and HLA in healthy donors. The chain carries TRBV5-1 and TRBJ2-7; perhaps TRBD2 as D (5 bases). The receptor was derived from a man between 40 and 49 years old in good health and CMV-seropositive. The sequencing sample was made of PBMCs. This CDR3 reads CASSLGMGSGSGEQYF. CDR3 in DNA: TGCGCCAGCAGCTTGGGCATGGGGAGCGGAAGCGGCGAGCAGTACTTC.